Presented here are 21 T cell receptor beta chains from one specimen sequenced in a study of T cells in Graves' hyperthyroidism and ophthalmopathy. The investigators amplified TCR beta CDR3 regions from RNA transcripts. The HTBI primer set was used in a first-round RT-PCR of the TCR CDR3. Each CDR3 protein is one row after TCRdb ran MiXCR on the multiplex PCR reads. The table lists some 770,000 distinct CDR3 sequences, about a sixth of them singletons. The material sequenced was blood. The receptors stem from a man aged 18 to 29 with Graves' hyperthyroidism.

This clonotype was detected only a few times. The chain uses TRBV28 and TRBJ2-5, with 14 nucleotides matching TRBD2. The CDR3 has 17 residues. The trim removed 5 bases at V and 9 bases at J, leaving 14 bases unmatched. CDR1 and CDR2 (germline): MDHEN, SYDVKM. The CDR3 protein is CASSGPTSGRGRGAQYF. In DNA form, the CDR3 reads TGTGCCAGCAGTGGCCCGACTAGCGGGAGGGGCCGTGGGGCCCAGTACTTC.

This clonotype showed up just a few times. The J gene is TRBJ2-1, the V gene TRBV6-1, with 11 bases fitting TRBD2. The CDR3 totals 16 residues. Germline values: CDR1 MNHNS, CDR2 SASEGT. Germline trimming cut 5 bases from V and 5 bases from J; bases unmatched to any gene: 8. The chain's CDR3 is CASSSLLAGDDNEQFF. DNA for the CDR3: TGTGCCAGCAGTTCCCTACTAGCGGGAGACGACAATGAGCAGTTCTTC.

This clonotype was found a few times. The chain couples TRBV4-1 to TRBJ2-1; D not resolved. The germline V gene has CDR1 MGHRA and CDR2 YSYEKL. CDR3 size: 13 residues. V was trimmed by 3 bases and J by 10 bases, leaving 13 bases between them. CDR3 nucleotides: TGCGCCAGCAGCCATCCCCGGAAGAGGGAGCAGTTCTTC. Residues: CASSHPRKREQFF.

The chain recombines TRBV20-1 with TRBJ2-3; tentative D call: TRBD1 (6 bases). V was pared by 0 bases and J by 6 bases, with 16 bases between. Germline lookup yields CDR1 DFQATT and CDR2 SNEGSKA (reference sequence). The CDR3 loop spans 15 amino acids. CDR3 residues: CSARDQGLERDTQYF. In nucleotides, the CDR3 is TGCAGTGCTAGAGATCAGGGGCTGGAGAGGGATACGCAGTATTTT.

This clonotype came up a few times. The chain combines TRBV6-1 with TRBJ1-2; the D gene is possibly TRBD1 (6 bases). This CDR3 has 14 amino acids. Trimming cost V 6 bases and J 4 bases, with 15 bases left between them. CDR1 is MNHNS and CDR2 is SASEGT in the germline V gene. Written as DNA, the CDR3 is TGTGCCAGCAGAGGGGGACAAATCCCCTATGGCTACACCTTC. This gives the protein CASRGGQIPYGYTF.

The table lists this clonotype with many counts. The rearrangement uses TRBV20-1 and TRBJ1-5, with D uncertain. The CDR3 is made up of 12 amino acids. V lost 6 bases to trimming and J lost 5 bases, with 11 bases between them. The germline CDR1 and CDR2 sequences are DFQATT and SNEGSKA (reference sequence). For the CDR3, the DNA is TGCAGTGCCCAGACATTACATCAGCCCCAGCATTTT. This encodes CSAQTLHQPQHF.

Ten or more counts support this clonotype. This rearrangement joins TRBV28 to TRBJ1-1; D possibly corresponds to TRBD1 (6 bases). V was cut by 3 bases and J by 4 bases, with 12 bases left in between. The CDR3 contains 14 residues. CDR1 and CDR2 from the germline V gene are MDHEN and SYDVKM. The CDR3 protein is CASSLAGAGTEAFF. In DNA form, the CDR3 reads TGTGCCAGCAGTTTGGCGGGGGCGGGCACTGAAGCTTTCTTT.

The chain uses TRBV2 and TRBJ1-4; D unresolved. CDR3 length: 14 amino acids. Looked up from germline, CDR1 is SNHLY and CDR2 is FYNNEI. V was shortened by 6 bases and J by 0 bases, with 8 bases between the two germline ends. The CDR3 bases are TGTGCCAGCAGGCTAGTTGCAACTAATGAAAAACTGTTTTTT. It translates to CASRLVATNEKLFF.

This clonotype showed up many times. The J gene is TRBJ1-1, the V gene TRBV18; D is uncertain. The V gene lost 3 bases and the J gene lost 7 bases, with 9 bases spanning the gap. The germline gives CDR1 KGHSH, CDR2 LQKENI. This CDR3 comprises 12 residues. CDR3 in amino acids: CASSPWGGEAFF. The CDR3 bases are TGTGCCAGCTCACCCTGGGGTGGTGAAGCTTTCTTT.

Only a few counts were recorded for this clonotype. The junction and the germline gene differ at one end; a read error may be behind it. This chain connects TRBV3-1 to TRBJ2-7; D uncertain. This CDR3 spans 15 amino acids. Germline V gene sequence: CDR1 LGHDT, CDR2 YNNKEL (reference sequence). This CDR3 reads CAGSQDALGINEQYF. DNA for the CDR3: TGTGCCGGCAGCCAAGATGCTCTGGGTATCAACGAGCAGTACTTC.

This clonotype was seen more than once but under ten times. J is TRBJ2-3 and V is TRBV29-1, with a tentative D call TRBD2 (6 bases). The CDR3 consists of 14 residues. The germline V gene has CDR1 SQVTM and CDR2 ANQGSEA. Trimming removed 5 bases at V and 3 bases at J, with 15 bases between. The CDR3 nucleotides are TGCAGCGTTTCAGTCCCGACTAGGACAGATACGCAGTATTTT. Translated: CSVSVPTRTDTQYF.

The V gene is TRBV30, the J gene TRBJ2-7; 9 bases match TRBD1. The CDR3 has 14 residues. Germline V gene lookup returns CDR1 GTSNPN and CDR2 SVGIG (reference sequence). V lost 0 bases to trimming and J lost 4 bases; unmatched junction nucleotides: 4. Written as DNA, the CDR3 is TGTGCCTGGAGTGTACTGGGACAGGGATACGAGCAGTACTTC. Amino acid sequence: CAWSVLGQGYEQYF.

This clonotype was detected a few times. The genes are TRBV6-2 or TRBV6-3 and TRBJ2-7; 9 nucleotides align to TRBD1. CDR1 and CDR2 (germline): MNHEY, SVGEGT. V dropped 7 bases and J dropped 5; count of bases not matched to a gene: 9. The CDR3 length is 14 residues. The CDR3 sequence: CASTKRTGDHEQYF. CDR3 nucleotide sequence: TGTGCCAGCACCAAAAGGACAGGGGACCACGAGCAGTACTTC.

V usage is TRBV2 and J usage is TRBJ2-2; D is unclear. This CDR3 is 13 amino acids long. In germline, CDR1 is SNHLY, CDR2 FYNNEI. Deletions cut 1 base from V and 3 bases from J, with 3 bases between. The CDR3 loop reads CASSEVYTGELFF. For the CDR3, the DNA is TGTGCCAGCAGTGAAGTCTACACCGGGGAGCTGTTTTTT.

In this sample, this clonotype turned up once. This sequence joins TRBV20-1 and TRBJ2-7, with D possibly being TRBD2 (6 bases). This CDR3 contains 15 residues. The ends were cut back, 1 base at V and 2 bases at J, with 15 bases in the middle. Germline V CDR1 and CDR2: DFQATT, SNEGSKA (reference sequence). Here the CDR3 reads CSARGSAGLTYEQYF. The DNA of the CDR3 is TGCAGTGCTAGAGGTTCCGCGGGACTGACCTACGAGCAGTACTTC.

A few counts support this clonotype. The chain employs TRBV25-1 and TRBJ2-7, with TRBD2 matching 7 bases. CDR1 MGHDK and CDR2 SYGVNS come from the germline V gene. This CDR3 region has 16 residues. Germline trimming cut 1 base from V and 5 bases from J; bases unmatched to any gene: 11. The CDR3 DNA sequence: TGTGCCAGCAGTGAATGGGAGGGGCCTCCGGGGGACGAGCAGTACTTC. This gives the protein CASSEWEGPPGDEQYF.

The V gene is TRBV6-1, the J gene TRBJ2-7, with a possible D match to TRBD1 (7 bases). CDR1 MNHNS and CDR2 SASEGT come from the germline V gene. With 6 bases removed from V and 2 bases from J, the gap between germline ends came to 17 bases. This CDR3 comprises 15 residues. The CDR3 bases are TGTGCCAGCAGGCCCTCAGGGGGGCAAGCCTACGAGCAGTACTTC. This translates into CASRPSGGQAYEQYF.

This clonotype was seen a handful of times. V and J are TRBV15 and TRBJ2-1, with D maybe TRBD2 (6 bases). V lost 1 base and J lost 2, with 12 bases in between. The CDR3 is 16 residues long. CDR1 is LNHNV, CDR2 YYDKDF, per germline (reference sequence). The CDR3 reads CATSRGGGAPYNEQFF. In DNA, the CDR3 is TGTGCCACCAGCAGAGGGGGCGGGGCCCCCTACAATGAGCAGTTCTTC.

This chain connects TRBV10-3 to TRBJ1-2, with 8 bases aligning to TRBD1. The germline V gene encodes CDR1 ENHRY and CDR2 SYGVKD. V lost 3 bases, J lost 8 bases, and 14 bases stayed unmatched. The CDR3 covers 16 residues. The CDR3: CAISESAGTGTPGYTF. The CDR3, as DNA: TGTGCCATCAGTGAATCAGCCGGGACAGGAACCCCGGGCTACACCTTC.

This chain links TRBV2 with TRBJ2-4; 7 bases are shared with TRBD1. V trimming: 6 bases; J trimming: 2 bases; junction bases outside the gene matches: 1. This CDR3 is 13 amino acids long. Germline lookup yields CDR1 SNHLY and CDR2 FYNNEI. The CDR3 DNA follows: TGTGCCAGCAGGGGACAGTCCAAAAACATTCAGTACTTC. The encoded protein is CASRGQSKNIQYF.

The table lists this clonotype with many counts. The chain employs TRBV28 and TRBJ2-7; TRBD1 matches 8 bases. The CDR3 covers 14 residues. With 4 bases clipped from V and 3 bases from J, the junction kept 5 bases outside the gene matches. The germline V gene encodes CDR1 MDHEN and CDR2 SYDVKM. CDR3 nucleotide sequence: TGTGCCAGCAGTTGGGTACAGGGGGACTACGAGCAGTACTTC. Its translation is CASSWVQGDYEQYF.